The 4 T cell receptor beta chains below all came from one sample that was sequenced in a study of CXCR3-negative and CXCR3-positive naive CD8 T cells. Via 5' RACE with UMI labels, TRB cDNA libraries were prepared. Reprocessing the 5' RACE reads, TCRdb reports a single entry for every CDR3 protein and omits DNA. The sample data list tens of thousands of distinct CDR3 sequences. Material: naive CXCR3- CD8+ T cells from blood. Subset reported: CD45RO-CCR7+CD27+CD95- naive CD8+ T cells lacking CXCR3 (TNR3-). These receptors originate from a human donor in good health. Some clones in this sample may be carry-over from other donors' samples.

The chain is built from TRBV15 and TRBJ1-1. There are 12 residues in the CDR3. The germline CDR1 and CDR2 sequences are LNHNV and YYDKDF (reference sequence). The CDR3 spells CATSILNTEAFF.

V gene TRBV7-6 combines with J gene TRBJ2-7; the D call from TCRdb, TRBD1, cannot be confirmed without DNA. CDR3 length equals 18 residues. Germline assignment: CDR1 SGHVS and CDR2 FNYEAQ. This CDR3 is CASSLVARGTGLSYEQYF. The full variable domain, in which reference TRBV7-6 and TRBJ2-7 provide the parts outside the CDR3, is GAGVSQSPRYKVTKRGQDVALRCDPISGHVSLYWYRQALGQGPEFLTYFNYEAQQDKSGLPNDRFSAERPEGSISTLTIQRTEQRDSAMYRCASSLVARGTGLSYEQYFGPGTRLTVT.

The chain carries TRBV7-9 and TRBJ2-7; the D call of TRBD1 rests on TCRdb alone, since no DNA is present to check it. This CDR3 is 15 amino acids long. Germline CDR1 and CDR2: SEHNR and FQNEAQ (reference sequence). The CDR3: CASSSSQGANYEQYF.

The genes are TRBV21-1 and TRBJ2-1. TRBV21-1 is noted as a pseudogene. This CDR3 region has 16 residues. The CDR3 reads CASSKARHLFDNEQFF.